Each of the 7 T cell receptor beta chains below was sequenced from the same sample in a study of control samples from healthy donors and cancer patients. The repertoire was sequenced with immunoSEQ multiplex PCR; TCRdb's copy has only in-frame clones and lacks some. The sample yields 120,000 to 150,000 clones, more than 90% seen once. Material: blood. The receptors were gathered from a young man in good health.

This chain uses TRBV7-9 with TRBJ1-1, with D perhaps TRBD1 (6 bases). Germline loops: CDR1 SEHNR, CDR2 FQNEAQ (reference sequence). Trimming left V 4 bases short and J 4 bases short, with 19 bases between. The CDR3 is made up of 16 amino acids. In DNA, the CDR3 is TGTGCCAGCAGCTCCTCTGGACAGATATCCAGCACTGAAGCTTTCTTT. This encodes CASSSSGQISSTEAFF.

This rearrangement joins TRBV11-3 to TRBJ2-1; TRBD2 might be the D (5 bases). The CDR3 loop spans 15 amino acids. V was shortened by 3 bases and J by 0 bases, with 9 bases between the two germline ends. Germline CDR1 and CDR2: SGHNT and YENEEA. The CDR3 reads CASSFSGSSYNEQFF. CDR3 coding DNA: TGTGCCAGCAGCTTTTCGGGGAGCTCCTACAATGAGCAGTTCTTC.

This chain links TRBV3-1 (or the pseudogene TRBV3-2) with TRBJ2-5; TRBD2 matches 10 bases. This CDR3 region has 15 residues. The germline gives CDR1 LGHDT, CDR2 YNNKEL (reference sequence). Trimming took 5 bases from V and 4 from J; bases not matched to a gene: 7. The CDR3 DNA is TGTGCCAGCAGCAGTCTAGCGGGAGTATCAGAGACCCAGTACTTC. The encoded protein is CASSSLAGVSETQYF.

This clone was detected once. The chain links TRBV7-2 to TRBJ1-5; D is undetermined. CDR1 and CDR2 (germline): SGHTA, FQGNSA. V lost 5 bases and J lost 11, with 16 bases in between. This CDR3 has 13 residues. CDR3 region: CASSPAGSGAQHF. CDR3 nucleotide sequence: TGTGCCAGCAGCCCGGCGGGGTCGGGAGCCCAGCATTTT.

The rearrangement uses TRBV11-3 and TRBJ2-1; 7 nucleotides line up with TRBD1. V was pared by 0 bases and J by 2 bases, with 7 bases of the junction left unmatched. The CDR3 extends over 17 amino acids. The V gene's germline CDR1 is SGHNT and CDR2 YENEEA. The CDR3 sequence: CASSLDLGTVPYNEQFF. The CDR3 DNA follows: TGTGCCAGCAGCTTAGATTTAGGGACAGTTCCCTACAATGAGCAGTTCTTC.

The chain couples TRBV4-1 to TRBJ1-6, with no clear D. The CDR3 is 12 residues long. The V gene lost 0 bases and the J gene lost 15 bases, with 9 bases spanning the gap. Germline lookup yields CDR1 MGHRA and CDR2 YSYEKL. CDR3 in amino acids: CASSQDSVYLHF. The CDR3 DNA is TGCGCCAGCAGCCAAGATTCGGTCTACCTCCACTTT.

The V call is TRBV18, the J call TRBJ1-4; D might be TRBD1 (6 bases). Per the germline V gene, CDR1 is KGHSH and CDR2 is LQKENI. V lost 8 bases and J lost 3, with 13 bases in between. The CDR3 covers 14 residues. The CDR3 loop is CASRSGESNEKLFF. The CDR3 DNA is TGTGCCAGCCGATCAGGGGAATCTAATGAAAAACTGTTTTTT. The complete variable domain, with remaining parts taken from reference TRBV18 and TRBJ1-4, reads NAGVMQNPRHLVRRRGQEARLRCSPMKGHSHVYWYRQLPEEGLKFMVYLQKENIIDESGMPKERFSAEFPKEGPSILRIQQVVRGDSAAYFCASRSGESNEKLFFGSGTQLSVL.